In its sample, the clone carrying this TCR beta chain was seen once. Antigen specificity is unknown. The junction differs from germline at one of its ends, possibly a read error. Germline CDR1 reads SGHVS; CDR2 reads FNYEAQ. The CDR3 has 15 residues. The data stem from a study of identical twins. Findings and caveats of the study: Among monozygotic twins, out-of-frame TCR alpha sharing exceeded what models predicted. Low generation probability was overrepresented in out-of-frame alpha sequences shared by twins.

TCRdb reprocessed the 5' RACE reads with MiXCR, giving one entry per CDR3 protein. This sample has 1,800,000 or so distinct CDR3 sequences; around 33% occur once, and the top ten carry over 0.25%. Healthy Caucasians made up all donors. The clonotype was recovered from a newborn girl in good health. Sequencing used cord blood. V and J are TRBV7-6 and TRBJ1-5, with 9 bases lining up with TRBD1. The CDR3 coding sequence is TGTGCCAACAGCTTAGGACAGGGGAGCAATCAGCCCCATCATTTT. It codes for CANSLGQGSNQPHHF.